This TCR beta chain appears in the sequencing data of a study of T cell responses to AZD1222 COVID-19 vaccine (dated by TCRdb to the early 2020s). Turning to the overall study: Because spike-specific TCR depth and breadth did not differ between the two schedules, AZD1222 recipients who got a second dose at roughly 4 weeks were pooled with those who got a second dose at roughly 12 weeks. A total of roughly 240 trial participants underwent TCR sequencing, of whom roughly 210 received two doses of AZD1222 and about 25 received two doses of the MenACWY control vaccine. Trial participants were enrolled into age subgroups of 18-55, 56-69 and 70-plus years, which contained approximately 150, 30 and 60 TCR-sequenced participants, respectively.

Spanning cysteine to phenylalanine, the CDR3 consists of 17 amino acids. Here the CDR3 DNA is all that survives: 51 bases in frame from base 1. Reading the germline V gene (reference sequence) gives CDR1 MNHEY and CDR2 SMNVEV. Ends trimmed: V by 5 bases, J by 6 bases; bases unmatched to a gene: 11. Broader findings and caveats from the paper: Epitopes outside the regions mutated in the B.1.351 and B.1.1.7 variants were reportedly recognized by nearly half of the unique spike-specific TCRs. Vaccine-associated CD4 TCRs spanned the whole spike protein, with dominant responses in regions 160-218 and 743-854. Participants were mostly white British, with more females than males. The authors suggested clonal diversity may have been underestimated. The 56-69-year group was small, and its depth increase did not reach significance, likely because of low power. Because no day 14 peak-response samples were available, repertoires were characterized only after the peak T cell response. After two AZD1222 doses, spike-specific TCR breadth and depth were significantly higher than at day 0 and than in MenACWY recipients. Conclusions about previously exposed vaccinees were limited because only a handful of AZD1222 recipients were SARS-CoV-2 seropositive at baseline.

The CDR3 regions of human TCRbeta chains were analyzed by immunosequencing. In the paper's pipeline: Repertoire TCRs were checked for matches against a reference library of SARS-CoV-2-specific TCRs that had been generated using the MIRA antigen-specificity platform. Breadth meant the fraction of unique TCRs that were SARS-CoV-2-associated, whereas depth meant the fraction of total T cells that were SARS-CoV-2-associated. Each spike-specific TCR was assigned to its reactive spike region and to a CD4 or CD8 class using the MIRA data. Log10-transformed breadth and depth values were compared by one-way ANOVA with Sidak's multiple comparisons tests. In its TCRdb copy, this immuneACCESS table keeps in-frame sequences only and misses some clones. Where compared with another copy, unresolved V genes explain less than half of these, and the others have no known cause. The D gene and trimming were derived from the DNA, and the V and J assignments and clone size from that table. The sample includes some 130,000 clones, with 88% observed a single time. Of the sample, 3.5% to 4.5% is held by the ten largest clones.

Note on this clone: There is no known antigen for this receptor. Base qualities are not provided; no much larger clone lies one nucleotide away.

In the paper's terms, the time point label means: baseline before first vaccination. Vaccinee samples were obtained from the UK trials COV001 and COV002, which included a single-blind randomized controlled phase 2/3 trial of AZD1222 (ChAdOx1 nCoV-19) in healthy adults. For TCRbeta chain sequencing, PBMC samples from trial participants were taken at day 0 and at day 28 after the second dose. Sequencing used peripheral blood, obtained on day 0 of AZD1222 vaccination. The receptor's source is an adult in good health. The chain is made from TRBV27 and TRBJ2-7; 15 bases in the junction line up with TRBD2. The CDR3 region has the sequence CASSPGLAGGYLGEQYF. The nucleotides are TGTGCCAGCAGTCCCGGACTAGCGGGGGGGTATTTGGGCGAGCAGTACTTC.